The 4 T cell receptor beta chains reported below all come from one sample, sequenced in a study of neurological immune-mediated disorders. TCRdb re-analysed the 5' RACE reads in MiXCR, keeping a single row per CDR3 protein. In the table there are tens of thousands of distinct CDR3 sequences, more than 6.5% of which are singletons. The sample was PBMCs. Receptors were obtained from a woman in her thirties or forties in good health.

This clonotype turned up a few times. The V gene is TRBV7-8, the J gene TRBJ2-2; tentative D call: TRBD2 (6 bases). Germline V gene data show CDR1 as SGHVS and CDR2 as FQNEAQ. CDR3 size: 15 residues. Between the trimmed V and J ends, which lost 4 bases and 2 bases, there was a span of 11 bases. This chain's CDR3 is CASSSGSYNTGELFF. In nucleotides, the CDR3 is TGTGCCAGCAGCTCCGGGAGCTATAACACCGGGGAGCTGTTTTTT.

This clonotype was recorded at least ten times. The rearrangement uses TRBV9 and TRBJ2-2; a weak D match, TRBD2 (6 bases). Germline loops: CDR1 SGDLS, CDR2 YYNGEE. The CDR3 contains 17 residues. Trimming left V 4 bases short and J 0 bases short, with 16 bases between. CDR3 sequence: CASSIPRGGTNTGELFF. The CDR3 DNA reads TGTGCCAGCAGCATCCCGCGGGGCGGGACGAACACCGGGGAGCTGTTTTTT. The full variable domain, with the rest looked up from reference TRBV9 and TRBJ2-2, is DSGVTQTPKHLITATGQRVTLRCSPRSGDLSVYWYQQSLDQGLQFLIQYYNGEERAKGNILERFSAQQFPDLHSELNLSSLELGDSALYFCASSIPRGGTNTGELFFGEGSRLTVL.

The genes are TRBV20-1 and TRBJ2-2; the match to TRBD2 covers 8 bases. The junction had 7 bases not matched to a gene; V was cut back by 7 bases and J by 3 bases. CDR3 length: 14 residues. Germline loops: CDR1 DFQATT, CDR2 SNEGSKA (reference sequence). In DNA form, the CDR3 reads TGCAGTGAAGCCGGGGGGGGAGACACCGGGGAGCTGTTTTTT. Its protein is CSEAGGGDTGELFF.

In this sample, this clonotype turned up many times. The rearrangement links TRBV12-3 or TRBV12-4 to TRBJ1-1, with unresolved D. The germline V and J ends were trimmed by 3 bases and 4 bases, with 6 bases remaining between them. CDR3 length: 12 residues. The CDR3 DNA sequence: TGTGCCAGCAGTTTCGTGGGCACTGAAGCTTTCTTT. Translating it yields CASSFVGTEAFF.